The 6 T cell receptor beta chains below come from one sample, sequenced in a study of T cell repertoires in cytomegalovirus infection. Each CDR3 protein is one row after TCRdb ran MiXCR on the reads. The table shows almost 300,000 distinct CDR3 sequences, with roughly 9.3% occurring only once. The sequenced material came from PBMCs. These receptors all come from a human donor in good health (CMV status not recorded). Some clones in this sample may be carry-over from other donors' samples.

This clonotype was detected ten times or more. V is TRBV7-9 and J is TRBJ2-5; D gene ambiguous. This CDR3 has 15 residues. Germline CDR1 reads SEHNR; CDR2 reads FQNEAQ (reference sequence). Trimming pared 4 bases from V and 3 bases from J, leaving 15 bases between. The CDR3: CASSYPSLEEETQYF. The CDR3 DNA reads as TGTGCCAGCAGCTATCCCTCCCTAGAAGAAGAGACCCAGTACTTC.

Many counts were recorded for this clonotype. V gene TRBV7-6 combines with J gene TRBJ2-3; TRBD1 agrees at 9 bases. The germline V gene has CDR1 SGHVS and CDR2 FNYEAQ. The CDR3 length is 14 residues. Trimming removed 6 bases from V and 4 bases from J; junction bases left unmatched: 5. The CDR3 DNA reads TGTGCCAGCAGTCAGCGGGACAGGGCAGATACGCAGTATTTT. This sequence encodes CASSQRDRADTQYF. Together with reference TRBV7-6 and TRBJ2-3, the CDR3 gives the full variable domain: GAGVSQSPRYKVTKRGQDVALRCDPISGHVSLYWYRQALGQGPEFLTYFNYEAQQDKSGLPNDRFSAERPEGSISTLTIQRTEQRDSAMYRCASSQRDRADTQYFGPGTRLTVL.

This clonotype was found many times. This chain joins TRBV12-3 or TRBV12-4 and TRBJ1-1; D call uncertain. The CDR3 covers 14 residues. The V end was cut by 6 bases, the J end by 1 base, with 12 bases between. As DNA, the CDR3 is TGTGCCAGCAGCACTCACACTCCGAACACTGAAGCTTTCTTT. It yields the protein CASSTHTPNTEAFF.

This clonotype occurred many times. The V and J genes are TRBV20-1 and TRBJ2-1; TRBD2 matches 7 bases. The CDR3 extends over 15 amino acids. Germline V lookup: CDR1 DFQATT, CDR2 SNEGSKA (reference sequence). V lost 4 bases, J lost 5 bases, and 11 bases stayed unmatched. CDR3 in amino acids: CSATSSSGANNEQFF. The CDR3 nucleotides are TGCAGTGCTACTTCTTCAAGCGGGGCTAACAATGAGCAGTTCTTC.

This chain links TRBV6-5 with TRBJ2-5; TRBD1 might be the D (6 bases). The V end lost 6 bases, the J end lost 2 bases, and 10 bases lay between the germline ends. This CDR3 is 13 amino acids long. The germline V gene encodes CDR1 MNHEY and CDR2 SVGAGI. For the CDR3, the DNA is TGTGCCAGCAGCTACAGGGCGCAAGAGACCCAGTACTTC. Amino acids: CASSYRAQETQYF.

This clonotype was counted at least ten times. CDR3 coding DNA: TGTGCCGGTGGACAGGGAGCGTCTGGGACCGGGGAGCTGTTTTTT. Its translation is CAGGQGASGTGELFF. The chain recombines TRBV5-6 with TRBJ2-2; 8 bases map to TRBD1. In germline, CDR1 is SGHDT, CDR2 YYEEEE. V shed 10 bases and J 5 bases; nucleotides not matched to a gene: 13. CDR3 length equals 15 residues. The entire variable domain, with the rest obtained from reference TRBV5-6 and TRBJ2-2, is as follows: DAGVTQSPTHLIKTRGQQVTLRCSPKSGHDTVSWYQQALGQGPQFIFQYYEEEERQRGNFPDRFSGHQFPNYSSELNVNALLLGDSALYLCAGGQGASGTGELFFGEGSRLTVL.